This T cell receptor (beta chain) was observed in a study of cytomegalovirus exposure and HLA in healthy donors. V gave up 4 bases and J gave up 8 bases, with 15 bases separating them. The CDR3 is made up of 14 amino acids. Germline values: CDR1 MNHEY, CDR2 SMNVEV (reference sequence). 60 Vbeta and 13 Jbeta primers were used in PCR. Some clones are missing from TCRdb's copy, which holds only in-frame ones; the method was immunoSEQ multiplex PCR. The profile shows 62,000 or so clones, around 83% of them singletons. The donors (healthy individuals) were bone marrow donors. Study-wide points: Later analysis suggested most CMV-associated TCR beta chains were HLA-restricted. By HLA locus, TCR association rates varied in a later analysis, with DRB1 showing the most and HLA-C the fewest. Per published reports, the classifier diagnosed cytomegalovirus status with high specificity and sensitivity.

About this clone itself: The antigen is not known.

This clonotype originated in a man aged 25-40 years in good health and CMV-seronegative. The chain joins TRBV27 to TRBJ2-1; weak D call: TRBD1 (6 bases). Sequences were obtained from PBMCs. The CDR3, as DNA: TGTGCCAGCAGTTCGGGCAGGGGTGGGGATGAGCAGTTCTTC. Translated: CASSSGRGGDEQFF.